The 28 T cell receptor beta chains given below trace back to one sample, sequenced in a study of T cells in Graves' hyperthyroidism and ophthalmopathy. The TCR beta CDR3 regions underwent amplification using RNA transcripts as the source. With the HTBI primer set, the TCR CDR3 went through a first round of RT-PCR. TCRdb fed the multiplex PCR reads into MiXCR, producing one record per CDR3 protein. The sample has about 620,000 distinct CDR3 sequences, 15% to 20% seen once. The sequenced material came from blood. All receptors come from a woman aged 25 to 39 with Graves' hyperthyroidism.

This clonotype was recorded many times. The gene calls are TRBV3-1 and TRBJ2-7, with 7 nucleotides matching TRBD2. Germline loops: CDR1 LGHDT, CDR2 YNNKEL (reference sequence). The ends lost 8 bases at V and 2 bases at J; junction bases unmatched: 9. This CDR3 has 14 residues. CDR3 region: CASRRASGPYEQYF. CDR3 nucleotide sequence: TGTGCCAGCCGCCGCGCTAGCGGCCCCTACGAGCAGTACTTC.

CDR3 nucleotide sequence: TGTGCCAGCAGTCAAGGGACTAGCGGGGCCTATTACAATGAGCAGTTCTTC. Protein product: CASSQGTSGAYYNEQFF. The chain carries TRBV7-2 and TRBJ2-1; TRBD2 matches at 13 bases. V dropped 6 bases and J dropped 4; count of bases not matched to a gene: 9. In germline, CDR1 is SGHTA, CDR2 FQGNSA. This CDR3 is 17 amino acids long. Variable domain in full (rest from reference TRBV7-2 and TRBJ2-1): GAGVSQSPSNKVTEKGKDVELRCDPISGHTALYWYRQSLGQGLEFLIYFQGNSAPDKSGLPSDRFSAERTGGSVSTLTIQRTQQEDSAVYLCASSQGTSGAYYNEQFFGPGTRLTVL.

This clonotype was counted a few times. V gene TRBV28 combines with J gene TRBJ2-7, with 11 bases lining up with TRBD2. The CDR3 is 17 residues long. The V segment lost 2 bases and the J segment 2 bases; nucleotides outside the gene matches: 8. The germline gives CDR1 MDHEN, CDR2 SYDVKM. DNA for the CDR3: TGTGCCAGCAGTTTACCCCCACTAGCGGGAGTGCCCTACGAGCAGTACTTC. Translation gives CASSLPPLAGVPYEQYF. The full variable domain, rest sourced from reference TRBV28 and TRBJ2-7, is DVKVTQSSRYLVKRTGEKVFLECVQDMDHENMFWYRQDPGLGLRLIYFSYDVKMKEKGDIPEGYSVSREKKERFSLILESASTNQTSMYLCASSLPPLAGVPYEQYFGPGTRLTVT.

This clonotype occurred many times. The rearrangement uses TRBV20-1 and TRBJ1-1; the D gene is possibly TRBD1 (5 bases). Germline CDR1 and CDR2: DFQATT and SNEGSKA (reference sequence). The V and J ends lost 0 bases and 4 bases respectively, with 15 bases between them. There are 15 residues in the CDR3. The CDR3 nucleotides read TGCAGTGCTAGAGAAATTATTAGGGGAGGCACTGAAGCTTTCTTT. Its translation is CSAREIIRGGTEAFF.

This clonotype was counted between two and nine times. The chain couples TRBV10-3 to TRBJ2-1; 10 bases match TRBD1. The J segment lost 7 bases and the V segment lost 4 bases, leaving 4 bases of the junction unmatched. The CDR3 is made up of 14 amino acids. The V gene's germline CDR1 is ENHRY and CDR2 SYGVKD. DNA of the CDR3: TGTGCCATCAGTGGGACAGGGGGTTTGAATGAGCAGTTCTTC. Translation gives CAISGTGGLNEQFF.

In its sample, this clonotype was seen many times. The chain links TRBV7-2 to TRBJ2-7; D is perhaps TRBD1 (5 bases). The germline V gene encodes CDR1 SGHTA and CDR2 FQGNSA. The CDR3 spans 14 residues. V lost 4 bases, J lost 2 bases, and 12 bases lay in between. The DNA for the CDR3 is TGTGCCAGCAGCTACAACAGGATTACCTACGAGCAGTACTTC. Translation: CASSYNRITYEQYF.

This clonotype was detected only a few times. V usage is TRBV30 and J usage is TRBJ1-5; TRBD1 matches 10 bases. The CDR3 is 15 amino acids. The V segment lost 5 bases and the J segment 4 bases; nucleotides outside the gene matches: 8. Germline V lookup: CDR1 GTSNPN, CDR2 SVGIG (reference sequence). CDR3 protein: CAWAPDRGWNQPQHF. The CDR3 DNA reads TGTGCCTGGGCACCGGACAGGGGGTGGAATCAGCCCCAGCATTTT. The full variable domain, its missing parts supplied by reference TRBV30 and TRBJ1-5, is SQTIHQWPATLVQPVGSPLSLECTVEGTSNPNLYWYRQAAGRGLQLLFYSVGIGQISSEVPQNLSASRPQDRQFILSSKKLLLSDSGFYLCAWAPDRGWNQPQHFGDGTRLSIL.

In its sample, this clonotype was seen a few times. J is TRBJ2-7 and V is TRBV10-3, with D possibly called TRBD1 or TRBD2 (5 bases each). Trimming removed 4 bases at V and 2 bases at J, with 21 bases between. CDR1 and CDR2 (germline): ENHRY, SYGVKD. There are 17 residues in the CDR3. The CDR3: CAISAGPTRDATYEQYF. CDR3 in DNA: TGTGCCATCAGTGCGGGACCAACCCGGGACGCAACCTACGAGCAGTACTTC.

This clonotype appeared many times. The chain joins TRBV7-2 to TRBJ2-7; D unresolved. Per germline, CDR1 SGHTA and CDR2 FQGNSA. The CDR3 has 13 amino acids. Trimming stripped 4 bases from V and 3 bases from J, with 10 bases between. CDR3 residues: CASSYRRNYEQYF. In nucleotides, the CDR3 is TGTGCCAGCAGCTATCGGCGGAACTACGAGCAGTACTTC.

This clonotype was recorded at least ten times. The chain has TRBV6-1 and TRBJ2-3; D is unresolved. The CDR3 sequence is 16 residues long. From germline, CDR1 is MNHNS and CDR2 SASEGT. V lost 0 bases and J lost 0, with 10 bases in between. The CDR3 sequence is CASSEASQASTDTQYF. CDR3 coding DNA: TGTGCCAGCAGTGAAGCTAGCCAGGCTAGCACAGATACGCAGTATTTT.

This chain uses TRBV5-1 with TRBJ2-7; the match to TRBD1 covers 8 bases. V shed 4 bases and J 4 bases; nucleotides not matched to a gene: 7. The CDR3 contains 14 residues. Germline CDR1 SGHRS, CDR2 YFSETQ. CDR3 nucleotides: TGCGCCAGCAGCGCAGGGGGCGATCGGTACGAGCAGTACTTC. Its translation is CASSAGGDRYEQYF. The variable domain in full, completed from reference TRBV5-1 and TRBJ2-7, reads KAGVTQTPRYLIKTRGQQVTLSCSPISGHRSVSWYQQTPGQGLQFLFEYFSETQRNKGNFPGRFSGRQFSNSRSEMNVSTLELGDSALYLCASSAGGDRYEQYFGPGTRLTVT.

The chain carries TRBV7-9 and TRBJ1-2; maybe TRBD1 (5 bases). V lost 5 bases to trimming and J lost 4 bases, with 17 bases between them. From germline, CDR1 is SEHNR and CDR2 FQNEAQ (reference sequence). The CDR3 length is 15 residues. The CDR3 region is CASSEGEGLAYGYTF. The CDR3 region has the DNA TGTGCCAGCAGCGAAGGCGAGGGGCTTGCCTATGGCTACACCTTC.

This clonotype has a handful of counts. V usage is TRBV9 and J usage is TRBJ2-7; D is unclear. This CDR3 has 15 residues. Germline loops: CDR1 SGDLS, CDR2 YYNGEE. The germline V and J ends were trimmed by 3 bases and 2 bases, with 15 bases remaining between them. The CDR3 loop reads CASSAPSDGTYEQYF. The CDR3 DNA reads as TGTGCCAGCAGCGCGCCTTCGGACGGAACCTACGAGCAGTACTTC.

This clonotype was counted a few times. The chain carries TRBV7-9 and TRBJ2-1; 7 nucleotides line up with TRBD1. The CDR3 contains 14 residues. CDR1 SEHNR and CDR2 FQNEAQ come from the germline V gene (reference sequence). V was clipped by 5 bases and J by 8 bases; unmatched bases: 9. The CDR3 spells CASSPWDSLDEQFF. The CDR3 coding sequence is TGTGCCAGCAGCCCATGGGACAGCTTGGATGAGCAGTTCTTC.

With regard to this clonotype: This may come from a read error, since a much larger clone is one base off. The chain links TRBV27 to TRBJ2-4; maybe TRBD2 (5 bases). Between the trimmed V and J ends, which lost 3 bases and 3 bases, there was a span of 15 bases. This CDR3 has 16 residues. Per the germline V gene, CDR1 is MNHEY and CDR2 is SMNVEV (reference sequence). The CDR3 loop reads CASSFLGSSGKNIQYF. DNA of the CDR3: TGTGCCAGCAGTTTTCTTGGGAGTAGTGGCAAAAACATTCAGTACTTC.

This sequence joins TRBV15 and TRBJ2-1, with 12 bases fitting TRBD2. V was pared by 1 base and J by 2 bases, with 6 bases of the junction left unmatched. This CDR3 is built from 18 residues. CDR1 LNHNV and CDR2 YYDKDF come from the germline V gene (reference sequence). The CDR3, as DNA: TGTGCCACCAGCAGAGCTAGCGGGAGGGCCCTCCCCTACAATGAGCAGTTCTTC. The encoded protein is CATSRASGRALPYNEQFF.

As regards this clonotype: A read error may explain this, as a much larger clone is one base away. CDR3 DNA: TGCGGCGTTACCAACCTGGAGGGGGCCAGCTATGGCTACACCTTC. Protein product: CGVTNLEGASYGYTF. This rearrangement joins TRBV29-1 to TRBJ1-2, with 7 bases lining up with TRBD1. CDR3 length: 15 residues. Germline V lookup: CDR1 SQVTM, CDR2 ANQGSEA.

DNA of the CDR3: TGTGCCATCAGTGAGCTAGGGGAGGGCACAGATACGCAGTATTTT. This encodes CAISELGEGTDTQYF. The chain recombines TRBV10-3 with TRBJ2-3; TRBD2 is a possible D gene (6 bases). Looked up from germline, CDR1 is ENHRY and CDR2 is SYGVKD. The V end was cut by 2 bases, the J end by 1 base, with 10 bases between. This CDR3 spans 15 amino acids.

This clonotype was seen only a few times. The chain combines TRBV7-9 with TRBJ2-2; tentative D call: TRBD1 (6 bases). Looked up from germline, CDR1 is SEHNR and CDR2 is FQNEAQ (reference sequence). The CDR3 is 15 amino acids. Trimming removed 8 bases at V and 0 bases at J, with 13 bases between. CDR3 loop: CASRFGQTNTGELFF. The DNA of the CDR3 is TGTGCCAGCCGGTTCGGACAGACGAACACCGGGGAGCTGTTTTTT.

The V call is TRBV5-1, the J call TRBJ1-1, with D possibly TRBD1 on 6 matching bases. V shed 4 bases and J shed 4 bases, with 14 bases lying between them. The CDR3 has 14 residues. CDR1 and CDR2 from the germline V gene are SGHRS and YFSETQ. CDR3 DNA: TGCGCCAGCAGCGCGATGGGAGGGGGCACTGAAGCTTTCTTT. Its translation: CASSAMGGGTEAFF.

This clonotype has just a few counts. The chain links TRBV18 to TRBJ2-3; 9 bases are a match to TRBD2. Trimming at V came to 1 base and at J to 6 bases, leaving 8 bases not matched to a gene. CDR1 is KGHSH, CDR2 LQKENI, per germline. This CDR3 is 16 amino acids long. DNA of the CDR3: TGTGCCAGCTCACCACTCAGCGGGAGGCAAGTGGATACGCAGTATTTT. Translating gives CASSPLSGRQVDTQYF. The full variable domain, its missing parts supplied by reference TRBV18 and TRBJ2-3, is NAGVMQNPRHLVRRRGQEARLRCSPMKGHSHVYWYRQLPEEGLKFMVYLQKENIIDESGMPKERFSAEFPKEGPSILRIQQVVRGDSAAYFCASSPLSGRQVDTQYFGPGTRLTVL.

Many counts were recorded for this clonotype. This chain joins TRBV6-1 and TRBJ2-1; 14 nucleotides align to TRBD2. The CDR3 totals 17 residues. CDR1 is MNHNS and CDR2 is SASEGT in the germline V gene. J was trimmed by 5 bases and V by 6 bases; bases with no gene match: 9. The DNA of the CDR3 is TGTGCCAGCAGACCGACTAGCGGGAGGGCCGAGGACAATGAGCAGTTCTTC. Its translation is CASRPTSGRAEDNEQFF.

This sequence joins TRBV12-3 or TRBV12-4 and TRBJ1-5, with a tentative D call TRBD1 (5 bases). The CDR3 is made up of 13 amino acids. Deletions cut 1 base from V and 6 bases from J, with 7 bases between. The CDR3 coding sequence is TGTGCCAGCAGTTTAGGGACAACTCAGCCCCAGCATTTT. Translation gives CASSLGTTQPQHF.

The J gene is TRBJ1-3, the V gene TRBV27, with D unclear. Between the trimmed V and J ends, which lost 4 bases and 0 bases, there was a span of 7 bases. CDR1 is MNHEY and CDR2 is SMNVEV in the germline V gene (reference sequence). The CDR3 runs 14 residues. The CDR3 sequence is CASSSQLSGNTIYF. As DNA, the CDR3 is TGTGCCAGCAGTTCACAGCTCTCTGGAAACACCATATATTTT.

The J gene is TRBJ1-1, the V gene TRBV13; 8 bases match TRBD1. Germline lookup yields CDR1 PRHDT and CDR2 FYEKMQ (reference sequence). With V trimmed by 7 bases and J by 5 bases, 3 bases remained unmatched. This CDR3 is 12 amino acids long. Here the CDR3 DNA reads TGTGCCAGCACCCAGGGGGCAACTGAAGCTTTCTTT. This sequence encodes CASTQGATEAFF.

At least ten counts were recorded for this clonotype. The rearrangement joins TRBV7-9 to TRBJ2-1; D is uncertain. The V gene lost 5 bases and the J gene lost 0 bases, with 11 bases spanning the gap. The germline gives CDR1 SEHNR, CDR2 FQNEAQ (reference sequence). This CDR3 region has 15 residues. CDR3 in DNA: TGTGCCAGCAGCCCCACAGTGGCCTCCTACAATGAGCAGTTCTTC. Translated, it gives CASSPTVASYNEQFF.

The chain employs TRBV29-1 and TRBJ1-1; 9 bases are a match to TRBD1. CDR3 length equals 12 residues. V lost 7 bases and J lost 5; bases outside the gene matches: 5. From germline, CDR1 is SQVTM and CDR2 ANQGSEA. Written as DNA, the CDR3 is TGCAGCGCCCGGACAGGGGAGACTGAAGCTTTCTTT. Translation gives CSARTGETEAFF.

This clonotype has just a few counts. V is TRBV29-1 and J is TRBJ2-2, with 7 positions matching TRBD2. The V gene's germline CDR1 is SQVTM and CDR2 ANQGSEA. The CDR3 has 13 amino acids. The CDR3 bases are TGCGGGCACCTAGCGGACAACACCGGGGAGCTGTTTTTT. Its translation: CGHLADNTGELFF.